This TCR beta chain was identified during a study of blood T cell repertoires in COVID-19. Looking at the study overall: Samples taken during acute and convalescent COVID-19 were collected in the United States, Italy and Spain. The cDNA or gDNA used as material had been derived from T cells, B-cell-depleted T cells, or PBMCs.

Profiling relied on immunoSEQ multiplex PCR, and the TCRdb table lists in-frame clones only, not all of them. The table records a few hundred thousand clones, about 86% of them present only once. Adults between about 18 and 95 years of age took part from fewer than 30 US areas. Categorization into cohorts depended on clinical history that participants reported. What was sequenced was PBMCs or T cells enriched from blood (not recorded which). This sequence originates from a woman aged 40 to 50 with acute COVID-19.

The CDR3 nucleotides read TGCGCCAGCAGTCAATCGGGACAGCCCGGGGAGCTGTTTTTT. Protein sequence: CASSQSGQPGELFF. This chain connects TRBV23-1 to TRBJ2-2; 7 positions agree with TRBD1. TRBV23-1 is placed among ORFs of uncertain function. With 0 bases clipped from V and 6 bases from J, the junction kept 1 base outside the gene matches. CDR3 size: 14 residues.